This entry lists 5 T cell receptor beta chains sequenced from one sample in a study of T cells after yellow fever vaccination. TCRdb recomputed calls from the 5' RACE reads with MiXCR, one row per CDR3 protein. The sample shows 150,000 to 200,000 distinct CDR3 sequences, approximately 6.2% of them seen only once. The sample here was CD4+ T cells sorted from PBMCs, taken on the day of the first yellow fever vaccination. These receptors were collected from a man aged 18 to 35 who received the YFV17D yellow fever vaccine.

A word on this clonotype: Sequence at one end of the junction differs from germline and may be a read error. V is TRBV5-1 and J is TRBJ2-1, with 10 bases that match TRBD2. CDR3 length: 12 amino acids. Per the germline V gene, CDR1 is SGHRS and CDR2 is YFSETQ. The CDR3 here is CATSGGADEQFF. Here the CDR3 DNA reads TGCGCCACCAGCGGGGGGGCGGATGAGCAGTTCTTC.

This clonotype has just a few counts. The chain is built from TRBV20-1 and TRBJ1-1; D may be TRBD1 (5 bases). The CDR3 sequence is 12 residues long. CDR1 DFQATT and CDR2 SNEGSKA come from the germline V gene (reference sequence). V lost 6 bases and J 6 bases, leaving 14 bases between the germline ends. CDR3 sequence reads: CSAIERGSEAFF. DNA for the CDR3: TGCAGTGCCATAGAACGGGGGTCTGAAGCTTTCTTT.

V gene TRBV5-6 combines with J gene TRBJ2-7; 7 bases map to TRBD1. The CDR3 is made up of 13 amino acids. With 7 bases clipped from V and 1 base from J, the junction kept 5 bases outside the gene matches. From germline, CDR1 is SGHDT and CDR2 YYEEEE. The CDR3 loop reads CASERTGSYEQYV. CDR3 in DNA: TGTGCCAGCGAGAGGACAGGTTCCTACGAGCAGTACGTC.

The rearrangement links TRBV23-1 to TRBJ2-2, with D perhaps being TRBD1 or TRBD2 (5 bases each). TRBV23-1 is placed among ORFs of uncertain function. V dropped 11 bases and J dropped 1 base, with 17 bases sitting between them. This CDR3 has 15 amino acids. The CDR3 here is CAAQGPGMNTGELFF. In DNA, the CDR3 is TGCGCCGCGCAGGGTCCGGGGATGAACACCGGGGAGCTGTTTTTT.

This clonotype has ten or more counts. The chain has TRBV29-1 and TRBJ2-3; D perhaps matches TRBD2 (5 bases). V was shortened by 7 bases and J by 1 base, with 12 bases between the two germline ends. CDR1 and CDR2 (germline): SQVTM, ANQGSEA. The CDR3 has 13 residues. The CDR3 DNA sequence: TGCAGCGCCGGGATTTCGGGCACAGATACGCAGTATTTT. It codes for CSAGISGTDTQYF.